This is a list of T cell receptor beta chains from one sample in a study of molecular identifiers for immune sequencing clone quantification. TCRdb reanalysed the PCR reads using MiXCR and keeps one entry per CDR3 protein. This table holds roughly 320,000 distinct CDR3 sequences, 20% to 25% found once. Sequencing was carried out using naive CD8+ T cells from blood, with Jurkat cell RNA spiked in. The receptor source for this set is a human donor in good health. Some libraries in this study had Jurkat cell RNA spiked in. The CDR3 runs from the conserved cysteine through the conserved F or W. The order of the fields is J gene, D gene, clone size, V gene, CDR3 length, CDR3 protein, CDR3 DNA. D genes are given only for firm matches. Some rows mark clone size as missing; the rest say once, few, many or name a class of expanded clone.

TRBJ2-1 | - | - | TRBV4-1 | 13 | CASSISEWNEQFF | TGCGCCAGCAGCATTAGCGAGTGGAATGAGCAGTTCTTC
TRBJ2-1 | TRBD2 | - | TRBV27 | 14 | CASSRAGAYNEQFF | TGTGCCAGCAGTAGGGCGGGAGCCTACAATGAGCAGTTCTTC
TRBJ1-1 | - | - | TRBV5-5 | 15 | CASSLGQGEWGEAFF | TGTGCCAGCAGCTTGGGGCAGGGAGAATGGGGTGAAGCTTTCTTT
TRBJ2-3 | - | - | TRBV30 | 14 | CAGSVRGYTDTQYF | TGTGCCGGGAGTGTACGCGGCTACACAGATACGCAGTATTTT
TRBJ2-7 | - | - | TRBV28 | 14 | CAGSPRTVSYEQYF | TGTGCCGGCAGTCCCCGGACAGTTTCCTACGAGCAGTACTTC
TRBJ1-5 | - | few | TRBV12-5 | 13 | CASGASDFEPQHF | TGTGCTAGTGGTGCCAGCGATTTTGAACCCCAGCATTTT
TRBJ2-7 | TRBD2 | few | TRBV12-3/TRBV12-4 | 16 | CASSLAEAGVSYEQYF | TGTGCCAGCAGTTTAGCCGAAGCGGGGGTGTCCTACGAGCAGTACTTC
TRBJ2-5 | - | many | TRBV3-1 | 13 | CATEEGDQETQYF | TGTGCCACCGAAGAGGGGGACCAAGAGACCCAGTACTTC
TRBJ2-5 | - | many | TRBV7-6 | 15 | CASSRPGGGQETQYF | TGTGCCAGCAGCCGCCCAGGGGGAGGTCAAGAGACCCAGTACTTC
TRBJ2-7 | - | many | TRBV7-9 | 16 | CASSSGHRGVPYEQYF | TGTGCCAGCAGCTCGGGACACCGAGGGGTTCCTTACGAGCAGTACTTC
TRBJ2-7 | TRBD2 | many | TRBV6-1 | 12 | CATGLADYEQYF | TGCGCAACGGGACTAGCGGATTACGAGCAGTACTTC
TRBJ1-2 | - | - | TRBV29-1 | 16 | CSVEDQLGETNYGYTF | TGCAGCGTTGAAGATCAACTCGGGGAGACTAACTATGGCTACACCTTC
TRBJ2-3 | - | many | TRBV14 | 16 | CASSQVAGGGTDTQYF | TGTGCCAGCAGCCAAGTGGCAGGAGGGGGCACAGATACGCAGTATTTT
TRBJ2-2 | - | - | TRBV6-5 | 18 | CASSSSRRAGTNTGELFF | TGTGCCAGCAGTTCCAGCCGTAGGGCGGGGACGAACACCGGGGAGCTGTTTTTT
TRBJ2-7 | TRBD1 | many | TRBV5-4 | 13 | CASSWGQGGEQYF | TGTGCCAGCAGCTGGGGACAGGGGGGCGAGCAGTACTTC
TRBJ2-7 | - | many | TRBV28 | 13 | CASRINLAPEQYF | TGTGCCAGCAGGATAAACCTAGCGCCCGAGCAGTACTTC